These 15 T cell receptor beta chains came from one sample sequenced in a study of T-cell memory formation after mild COVID-19 (dated by TCRdb to the early 2020s). The method was 5' RACE. Instrument on record: Illumina NovaSeq 6000. TCRdb trimmed the raw reads at Q25, called clones with MiXCR and kept productive beta chains. Each entry is one CDR3 protein sequence, shown with its most common DNA and genes. The sample table shows 400,000 to 500,000 distinct CDR3 sequences, and approximately 24% are seen once. 8.8% of the sample goes to the ten largest clones. Sequenced input: PBMCs or a T cell subset sorted from them (not recorded which). These TCRs come from an adult woman who had mild COVID-19 (a few samples of this study predate the infection). The sample titles of this study are shuffled in the database, so cell type and time point are left out; the donor was told from shared clones.

This chain connects TRBV4-2 to TRBJ2-5; the D is unclear. This CDR3 contains 16 residues. Trimming removed 1 base at V and 1 base at J, with 13 bases between. Germline-derived CDR1 and CDR2 are LGHNA and YNFKEQ. CDR3 region: CASSQGTNSAQETQYF. CDR3 in DNA: TGTGCCAGCAGCCAAGGAACTAACTCCGCCCAAGAGACCCAGTACTTC.

In its sample, this clonotype was seen a few times. The CDR3 coding sequence is TGTGCCAGCAGTTACCACCCCCGGGAGGAGCAGTACTTC. This gives the protein CASSYHPREEQYF. This chain connects TRBV6-5 to TRBJ2-7; a weak D match, TRBD2 (6 bases). V was pared by 2 bases and J by 7 bases, with 12 bases between. Germline V gives CDR1 MNHEY, CDR2 SVGAGI. The CDR3 spans 13 residues.

This rearrangement joins TRBV6-5 to TRBJ1-6; 7 bases agree with TRBD1. The V segment lost 2 bases and the J segment 4 bases; nucleotides outside the gene matches: 8. The germline V gene encodes CDR1 MNHEY and CDR2 SVGAGI. CDR3 length: 17 amino acids. The CDR3 loop reads CASSYDRDSSYNSPLHF. In nucleotides, the CDR3 is TGTGCCAGCAGTTACGACCGGGACAGCAGTTATAATTCACCCCTCCACTTT.

The CDR3 here is CASSLHWTSGTYEQYF. As DNA, the CDR3 is TGCGCCAGCAGCTTGCATTGGACTAGCGGGACCTACGAGCAGTACTTC. This sequence joins TRBV5-1 and TRBJ2-7, with 12 bases aligning to TRBD2. Germline V gene lookup returns CDR1 SGHRS and CDR2 YFSETQ. Unmatched junction bases numbered 4, after V lost 1 base and J lost 2 bases. The CDR3 has 16 amino acids.

This clonotype came up a few times. Just one base apart from a much larger clone, this may be a read error. The gene calls are TRBV30 and TRBJ2-1; D is ambiguous. CDR3 length: 11 amino acids. Germline assignment: CDR1 GTSNPN and CDR2 SVGIG (reference sequence). The V end lost 0 bases, the J end lost 3 bases, and 0 bases lay between the germline ends. In nucleotides, the CDR3 is TGTGCCTGGAGTGTCTACAATGAGCAGTTCTTC. This encodes CAWSVYNEQFF.

This clonotype has ten or more counts. V usage is TRBV12-3 or TRBV12-4 and J usage is TRBJ2-3; D is possibly TRBD2 (5 bases). V was trimmed by 6 bases and J by 5 bases, leaving 12 bases between them. This CDR3 has 13 amino acids. The CDR3 nucleotides read TGTGCCAGCAGCTTGGTAGGAGGAGATACGCAGTATTTT. Translation gives CASSLVGGDTQYF.

This clonotype turned up a few times. This rearrangement joins TRBV29-1 to TRBJ2-1; TRBD1 might be the D (6 bases). The CDR3 is made up of 13 amino acids. Germline CDR1 SQVTM, CDR2 ANQGSEA. V dropped 1 base and J dropped 8 bases, with 12 bases sitting between them. The CDR3 region has the DNA TGCAGCGTTGAAGTACAGGGCTTCGATGAGCAGTTCTTC. Amino acids: CSVEVQGFDEQFF.

This clonotype turned up a few times. This chain joins TRBV4-1 and TRBJ2-3; the match to TRBD2 covers 10 bases. CDR1 and CDR2 (germline): MGHRA, YSYEKL. The CDR3 length is 18 residues. With V trimmed by 0 bases and J by 5 bases, 11 bases remained unmatched. CDR3 residues: CASSQDKQRGGPGDTQYF. In DNA form, the CDR3 reads TGCGCCAGCAGCCAAGATAAGCAGCGGGGGGGCCCCGGAGATACGCAGTATTTT.

The chain links TRBV19 to TRBJ2-1, with D uncertain. The ends were cut back, 7 bases at V and 0 bases at J, with 10 bases in the middle. The CDR3 runs to 14 residues. In germline, CDR1 is LNHDA, CDR2 SQIVND (reference sequence). DNA of the CDR3: TGTGCCAGTAATCTCGGGCCCTCCTACAATGAGCAGTTCTTC. It yields the protein CASNLGPSYNEQFF.

This clonotype was seen more than once but under ten times. The rearrangement uses TRBV18 and TRBJ2-2, with unresolved D. The CDR3 loop spans 14 amino acids. Trimming took 5 bases from V and 0 from J, leaving 7 bases between them. Germline values: CDR1 KGHSH, CDR2 LQKENI. CDR3 loop: CASSRAANTGELFF. The CDR3 DNA sequence: TGTGCCAGCTCAAGGGCTGCGAACACCGGGGAGCTGTTTTTT.

This clonotype was detected a few times. The rearrangement links TRBV7-9 to TRBJ2-5, with D possibly TRBD1 on 7 matching bases. The CDR3 covers 15 residues. Germline V gene data show CDR1 as SEHNR and CDR2 as FQNEAQ (reference sequence). Deletions cut 0 bases from V and 7 bases from J, with 15 bases between. The CDR3 is CASSLATGEGATQYF. The CDR3 bases are TGTGCCAGCAGCTTAGCTACGGGAGAGGGGGCGACCCAGTACTTC.

This rearrangement joins TRBV7-2 to TRBJ2-7; 8 bases align to TRBD2. The V gene end was trimmed by 6 bases and the J gene end by 3 bases; junction bases not matched to a gene: 7. From germline, CDR1 is SGHTA and CDR2 FQGNSA. The CDR3 covers 14 residues. CDR3 sequence (DNA): TGTGCCAGCAGGCCGGGGACTAGTAGCTACGAGCAGTACTTC. It is translated as CASRPGTSSYEQYF.

This clonotype has a single count. A single base separates this from a much larger clone, so it may be a read error. This chain uses TRBV24-1 with TRBJ1-5; D unresolved. CDR1 and CDR2 (germline): KGHDR, SFDVKD. The CDR3 is made up of 13 amino acids. Trimming shortened V by 5 bases and J by 0 bases, and 4 bases separated the two germline ends. The CDR3 region is CATSGDSNQPQHF. The CDR3 DNA follows: TGTGCCACCAGTGGGGATAGCAATCAGCCCCAGCATTTT.

The chain employs TRBV18 and TRBJ2-2; 11 nucleotides agree with TRBD1. The CDR3 sequence is 16 residues long. CDR1 KGHSH and CDR2 LQKENI come from the germline V gene. J lost 5 bases, V lost 4 bases, and 6 bases had no gene match. The CDR3 bases are TGTGCCAGCTCACGGACCGGACAGGGGGCGACCGGGGAGCTGTTTTTT. Translated, it gives CASSRTGQGATGELFF.

The rearrangement links TRBV9 to TRBJ2-7; D uncertain. The germline V gene has CDR1 SGDLS and CDR2 YYNGEE. V lost 4 bases and J 5 bases, leaving 19 bases between the germline ends. This CDR3 contains 15 residues. The DNA of the CDR3 is TGTGCCAGCAGCCCCCGGACGGCTAGAGTCCACGAGCAGTACTTC. Encoded protein: CASSPRTARVHEQYF.